Each of the 5 T cell receptor beta chains below was sequenced from the same sample in a study of blood T cell repertoires in COVID-19. Repertoires were generated with immunoSEQ multiplex PCR, while TCRdb's copy carries only in-frame clones and drops some. The sample has around 140,000 clones; around 80% are singletons. Sequencing was carried out using peripheral blood. These receptors all come from a man aged 55-75 years with active or convalescent COVID-19.

The chain carries TRBV10-1 and TRBJ2-1, with 11 positions matching TRBD1. From germline, CDR1 is WNHNN and CDR2 SYGVQD (reference sequence). There are 18 residues in the CDR3. V was pared by 0 bases and J by 0 bases, with 4 bases of the junction left unmatched. The CDR3: CASSESYGTGGSYNEQFF. The DNA of the CDR3 is TGCGCCAGCAGTGAGTCGTACGGGACAGGGGGCTCCTACAATGAGCAGTTCTTC.

The chain combines TRBV5-1 with TRBJ2-1, with 11 bases lining up with TRBD1. The CDR3 spans 15 residues. The J segment lost 2 bases and the V segment lost 4 bases, leaving 2 bases of the junction unmatched. CDR1 and CDR2 (germline): SGHRS, YFSETQ. CDR3 DNA sequence: TGCGCCAGCAGCGGGGGACAGGGGGCCTACAATGAGCAGTTCTTC. This translates into CASSGGQGAYNEQFF.

This clone was recorded only once. The chain employs TRBV24-1 and TRBJ2-1, with no clear D. The CDR3 consists of 11 residues. V was trimmed by 5 bases and J by 7 bases, leaving 5 bases between them. In germline, CDR1 is KGHDR, CDR2 SFDVKD. The CDR3 nucleotides read TGTGCCACCAGTGGTGCGAATGAGCAGTTCTTC. Protein sequence: CATSGANEQFF.

J is TRBJ2-1 and V is TRBV11-2; 9 nucleotides align to TRBD2. This CDR3 is built from 15 residues. With V trimmed by 4 bases and J by 2 bases, 3 bases remained unmatched. Germline CDR1 is SGHAT and CDR2 is FQNNGV. The CDR3 region has the DNA TGTGCCAGCAGCTCCATAGCGGGAGCCTACAATGAGCAGTTCTTC. Translation: CASSSIAGAYNEQFF. The full variable domain, with the rest looked up from reference TRBV11-2 and TRBJ2-1, is EAGVAQSPRYKIIEKRQSVAFWCNPISGHATLYWYQQILGQGPKLLIQFQNNGVVDDSQLPKDRFSAERLKGVDSTLKIQPAKLEDSAVYLCASSSIAGAYNEQFFGPGTRLTVL.

The chain couples TRBV7-2 to TRBJ1-2; tentative D call: TRBD1 (5 bases). V lost 5 bases and J 5 bases, leaving 12 bases between the germline ends. Germline V gene data show CDR1 as SGHTA and CDR2 as FQGNSA. The CDR3 runs to 13 residues. The CDR3 DNA reads TGTGCCAGCAGCCCAGTGGGGGGATATGGCTACACCTTC. As protein: CASSPVGGYGYTF. Combining the CDR3 with reference TRBV7-2 and TRBJ1-2 gives the whole variable domain GAGVSQSPSNKVTEKGKDVELRCDPISGHTALYWYRQSLGQGLEFLIYFQGNSAPDKSGLPSDRFSAERTGGSVSTLTIQRTQQEDSAVYLCASSPVGGYGYTFGSGTRLTVV.